A single sample is the source of the 21 T cell receptor beta chains below, sequenced in a study of T cells in Graves' hyperthyroidism and ophthalmopathy (dated by TCRdb to about 2019). To prepare the library, multiplex PCR was applied. TCRdb records Illumina HiSeq 2000 as the sequencer. TCR beta CDR3 regions were amplified from RNA transcripts. The first round of RT-PCR for the TCR CDR3 was performed with the HTBI primer set and the Qiagen OneStep RT-PCR kit. TCRdb applied fastp at Q25 and MiXCR to the public reads, then kept only in-frame beta chains. Entries that share a CDR3 protein sequence are merged under the most common genes and DNA. Here the sample has some 350,000 distinct CDR3 sequences; 15% to 19% occur a single time. The ten largest clonotypes hold roughly 25% of the sample. The sequencing input was blood. The receptors were gathered from a woman in her late teens or twenties with Graves' hyperthyroidism that later progressed to Graves' ophthalmopathy.

This clonotype came up many times. The genes are TRBV11-2 and TRBJ2-3; TRBD1 matches at 7 bases. Losses at the gene ends were 5 bases for V and 4 bases for J; bases not matched to a gene: 12. This CDR3 is built from 16 residues. CDR1 and CDR2 (germline): SGHAT, FQNNGV. CDR3 loop: CASSLTPGQKPDTQYF. The CDR3 region has the DNA TGTGCCAGCAGCCTTACGCCGGGACAGAAACCAGATACGCAGTATTTT.

This clonotype was counted only a few times. The rearrangement links TRBV4-1 to TRBJ1-2; D remains unclear. V lost 0 bases and J lost 4, with 15 bases in between. The CDR3 is 16 residues long. CDR1 and CDR2 (germline): MGHRA, YSYEKL. DNA for the CDR3: TGCGCCAGCAGCCAAGATTTGCCAGAAGTTCCCTATGGCTACACCTTC. This sequence encodes CASSQDLPEVPYGYTF.

This clonotype was seen more than once but under ten times. The J gene is TRBJ1-6, the V gene TRBV9; D unclear. The CDR3 loop spans 13 amino acids. Per the germline V gene, CDR1 is SGDLS and CDR2 is YYNGEE. The V end was cut by 7 bases, the J end by 7 bases, with 12 bases between. The CDR3 sequence is CASGPGGNSPLHF. In DNA, the CDR3 is TGTGCCAGCGGCCCCGGCGGCAATTCACCCCTCCACTTT.

The J gene is TRBJ2-7, the V gene TRBV29-1; D is unresolved. The CDR3 has 12 residues. The germline V gene encodes CDR1 SQVTM and CDR2 ANQGSEA. Trimming left V 6 bases short and J 2 bases short, with 11 bases between. The CDR3 spells CSVVFRPYEQYF. The CDR3 nucleotides are TGCAGCGTCGTCTTCCGGCCCTACGAGCAGTACTTC.

Of note for this clonotype: Just one base apart from a much larger clone, this may be a read error. No conserved phenylalanine or tryptophan is present at the end of the CDR3, so a read error is the likely explanation. The CDR3 protein is CASSLRQGNNEQFS. The CDR3 nucleotides read TGTGCCAGCAGTTTGAGACAGGGTAACAATGAGCAGTTCTCC. This sequence joins TRBV27 and TRBJ2-1; 7 positions agree with TRBD1. The CDR3 is made up of 14 amino acids. Germline CDR1 reads MNHEY; CDR2 reads SMNVEV (reference sequence). Trimming at V came to 3 bases and at J to 5 bases, leaving 4 bases not matched to a gene.

In its sample, this clonotype was seen a few times. This chain uses TRBV27 with TRBJ1-1, with D unresolved. Trimming shortened V by 6 bases and J by 4 bases, and 9 bases separated the two germline ends. This CDR3 has 12 amino acids. Germline V lookup: CDR1 MNHEY, CDR2 SMNVEV (reference sequence). CDR3 loop: CASRRRGTEAFF. CDR3 DNA: TGTGCCAGCAGAAGACGGGGCACTGAAGCTTTCTTT.

This clonotype came up many times. The rearrangement uses TRBV5-1 and TRBJ1-5, with D maybe TRBD1 (6 bases). This CDR3 is built from 17 residues. Trimming stripped 0 bases from V and 5 bases from J, with 18 bases between. Germline V gene sequence: CDR1 SGHRS, CDR2 YFSETQ. Written as DNA, the CDR3 is TGCGCCAGCAGCTTGGGGGATATTCGTCAGGGGTATCAGCCCCAGCATTTT. This encodes CASSLGDIRQGYQPQHF.

At least ten counts were recorded for this clonotype. This CDR3 is CASRVAEAYEQYF. CDR3 coding DNA: TGTGCCAGCAGAGTAGCGGAGGCCTACGAGCAGTACTTC. The J gene is TRBJ2-7, the V gene TRBV2; TRBD2 is a possible D gene (6 bases). This CDR3 spans 13 amino acids. V dropped 6 bases and J dropped 2 bases, with 11 bases sitting between them. Germline assignment: CDR1 SNHLY and CDR2 FYNNEI.

This chain uses TRBV28 with TRBJ1-4; no definite D call. The germline gives CDR1 MDHEN, CDR2 SYDVKM. There are 14 residues in the CDR3. V was cut by 3 bases and J by 0 bases, with 5 bases left in between. CDR3 in DNA: TGTGCCAGCAGTTTTGGGCCAACTAATGAAAAACTGTTTTTT. Translated, it gives CASSFGPTNEKLFF.

This clonotype was counted between two and nine times. The V gene is TRBV29-1, the J gene TRBJ2-2; TRBD1 matches at 8 bases. Germline V CDR1 and CDR2: SQVTM, ANQGSEA. The CDR3 runs 15 residues. The trim removed 2 bases at V and 1 base at J, leaving 3 bases unmatched. In DNA form, the CDR3 reads TGCAGCGTTGAACTTGGGACAGGGAACACCGGGGAGCTGTTTTTT. It encodes CSVELGTGNTGELFF.

Ten or more counts support this clonotype. CDR3 amino acids: CASSLNRVETQYF. For the CDR3, the DNA is TGTGCCAGCAGCTTAAACCGGGTTGAGACCCAGTACTTC. The chain is built from TRBV7-9 and TRBJ2-5; D unclear. The germline V gene has CDR1 SEHNR and CDR2 FQNEAQ (reference sequence). The CDR3 runs 13 residues. V gave up 2 bases and J gave up 5 bases, with 9 bases separating them. Based on the CDR3 plus reference TRBV7-9 and TRBJ2-5, the full variable domain is DTGVSQNPRHKITKRGQNVTFRCDPISEHNRLYWYRQTLGQGPEFLTYFQNEAQLEKSRLLSDRFSAERPKGSFSTLEIQRTEQGDSAMYLCASSLNRVETQYFGPGTRLLVL.

This clonotype was counted at least ten times. A read error may produce the germline difference seen at one junction end. V and J are TRBV7-2 and TRBJ2-7, with 9 nucleotides matching TRBD2. Germline CDR1 is SGHTA and CDR2 is FQGNSA. There are 15 residues in the CDR3. CDR3 amino acids: CASSLAGILTYEQYF. The DNA for the CDR3 is TGTGCCAGCAGCCTAGCGGGAATATTAACCTACGAGCAGTACTTC. The variable domain in full, completed from reference TRBV7-2 and TRBJ2-7, reads GAGVSQSPSNKVTEKGKDVELRCDPISGHTALYWYRQSLGQGLEFLIYFQGNSAPDKSGLPSDRFSAERTGGSVSTLTIQRTQQEDSAVYLCASSLAGILTYEQYFGPGTRLTVT.

This clonotype was found many times. J is TRBJ2-3 and V is TRBV6-6, with D possibly TRBD1 on 5 matching bases. Germline V CDR1 and CDR2: MNHNY, SVGAGI (reference sequence). V was clipped by 2 bases and J by 2 bases, with 14 bases between them. CDR3 length equals 16 residues. CDR3 sequence (DNA): TGTGCCAGCAGTTACGCAGGGTACGGTGACACAGATACGCAGTATTTT. Translating it yields CASSYAGYGDTDTQYF.

This clonotype was counted many times. The chain uses TRBV20-1 and TRBJ2-5; TRBD1 matches 9 bases. From germline, CDR1 is DFQATT and CDR2 SNEGSKA (reference sequence). V gave up 4 bases and J gave up 5 bases; unmatched junction bases: 11. The CDR3 contains 15 residues. In DNA, the CDR3 is TGCAGTGCTAACCCCCCTGACAGGGGGTGGGAGACCCAGTACTTC. Residues: CSANPPDRGWETQYF.

The table lists this clonotype with a few counts. The genes are TRBV7-9 and TRBJ2-3; TRBD2 might be the D (6 bases). The CDR3 has 14 amino acids. Trimming shortened V by 5 bases and J by 1 base, and 10 bases separated the two germline ends. In germline, CDR1 is SEHNR, CDR2 FQNEAQ (reference sequence). CDR3 DNA: TGTGCCAGCAGCGGCGGGAAGGGCACAGATACGCAGTATTTT. Translating it yields CASSGGKGTDTQYF.

As regards this clonotype: At one end, the junction sequence differs from germline, possibly due to a read error. The chain joins TRBV2 to TRBJ2-7; 7 bases are a match to TRBD2. The CDR3 is 15 amino acids. Germline V gene data show CDR1 as SNHLY and CDR2 as FYNNEI. The CDR3 region has the DNA TGTGCCAGCAGTGTATCGGGCGGGAGTGGCTACGAGCGGTACTTC. Translated, it gives CASSVSGGSGYERYF.

J is TRBJ1-5 and V is TRBV6-1; D remains unclear. The germline CDR1 and CDR2 sequences are MNHNS and SASEGT. This CDR3 spans 15 amino acids. The V end was cut by 7 bases, the J end by 2 bases, with 15 bases between. The DNA of the CDR3 is TGTGCCAGCAATGGGTGGCAGCTCGGCAATCAGCCCCAGCATTTT. It yields the protein CASNGWQLGNQPQHF.

This clonotype turned up a few times. The chain combines TRBV15 with TRBJ2-7; tentatively, D is TRBD1 or TRBD2 (5 bases each). Trimming pared 0 bases from V and 1 base from J, leaving 13 bases between. The CDR3 extends over 16 amino acids. Looked up from germline, CDR1 is LNHNV and CDR2 is YYDKDF (reference sequence). The DNA for the CDR3 is TGTGCCACCAGCAGAGATGGGACGGCTGCGTCCTACGAGCAGTACTTC. Translating it yields CATSRDGTAASYEQYF.

This clonotype showed up many times. This chain uses TRBV6-2 or TRBV6-3 with TRBJ2-1; D perhaps matches TRBD2 (6 bases). V lost 6 bases to trimming and J lost 0 bases, with 15 bases between them. This CDR3 comprises 16 residues. CDR1 is MNHEY, CDR2 SVGEGT, per germline. DNA for the CDR3: TGTGCCAGCAGACGTATAGCGGTAAGCTCCTACAATGAGCAGTTCTTC. This translates into CASRRIAVSSYNEQFF.

The chain couples TRBV20-1 to TRBJ1-1, with D perhaps matching TRBD1 (5 bases). The CDR3 contains 11 residues. Looked up from germline, CDR1 is DFQATT and CDR2 is SNEGSKA (reference sequence). V lost 5 bases and J lost 5, with 9 bases in between. CDR3 region: CSAHRRTEAFF. The CDR3 DNA reads as TGCAGTGCTCACAGGCGGACTGAAGCTTTCTTT.

Comments on this clonotype: This could be a read error, since a much larger clone is one nucleotide away. The chain recombines TRBV12-3 or TRBV12-4 with TRBJ2-3; 7 nucleotides align to TRBD2. The CDR3 totals 17 residues. The V and J ends lost 3 bases and 2 bases, in that order; junction bases with no gene match: 11. The CDR3 bases are TGTGCCAGCAGTTTCATAGGACTAGAGAGGTCCACAGATACGCAGTATTTT. Its translation: CASSFIGLERSTDTQYF.